This record concerns one TCR beta chain sequence. This record comes from a study of blood T cell repertoires in COVID-19. The table came from immunoSEQ multiplex PCR; TCRdb's copy has only in-frame clones and leaves some out. The table lists around 140,000 clones, more than 75% of them singletons. Per the germline V gene, CDR1 is MDHEN and CDR2 is SYDVKM. The CDR3 covers 16 residues. Germline trimming cut 2 bases from V and 4 bases from J; bases unmatched to any gene: 8. Material for sequencing was peripheral blood. The gene calls are TRBV28 and TRBJ1-1, with 9 bases that match TRBD1. The TCR originated in a man between 65 and 85 years old with active COVID-19. The CDR3 bases are TGTGCCAGCAGTTTAGACAGGGGGGACCATCCCACTGAAGCTTTCTTT. Its protein product is CASSLDRGDHPTEAFF.